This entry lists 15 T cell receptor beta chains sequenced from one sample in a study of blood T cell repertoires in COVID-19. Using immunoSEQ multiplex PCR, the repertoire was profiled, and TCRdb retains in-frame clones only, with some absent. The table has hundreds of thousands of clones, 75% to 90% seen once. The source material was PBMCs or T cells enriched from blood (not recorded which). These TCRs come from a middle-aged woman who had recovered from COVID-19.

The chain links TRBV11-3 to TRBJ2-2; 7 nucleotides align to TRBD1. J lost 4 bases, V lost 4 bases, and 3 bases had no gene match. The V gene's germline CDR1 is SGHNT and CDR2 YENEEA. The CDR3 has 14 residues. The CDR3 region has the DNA TGTGCCAGCAGCTCCCCAGGGGGCACCGGGGAGCTGTTTTTT. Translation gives CASSSPGGTGELFF.

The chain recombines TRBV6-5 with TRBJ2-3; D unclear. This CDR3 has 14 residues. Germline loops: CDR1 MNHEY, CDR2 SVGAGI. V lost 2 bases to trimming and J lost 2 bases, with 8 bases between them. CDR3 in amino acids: CASSYSPNTDTQYF. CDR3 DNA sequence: TGTGCCAGCAGTTACAGCCCAAACACAGATACGCAGTATTTT.

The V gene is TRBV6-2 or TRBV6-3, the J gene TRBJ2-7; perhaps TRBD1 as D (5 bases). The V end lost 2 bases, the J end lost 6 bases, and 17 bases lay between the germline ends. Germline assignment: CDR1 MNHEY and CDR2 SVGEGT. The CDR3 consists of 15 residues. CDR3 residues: CASSYGQVVRFEQYF. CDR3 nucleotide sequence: TGTGCCAGCAGTTACGGACAAGTGGTCAGGTTCGAGCAGTACTTC.

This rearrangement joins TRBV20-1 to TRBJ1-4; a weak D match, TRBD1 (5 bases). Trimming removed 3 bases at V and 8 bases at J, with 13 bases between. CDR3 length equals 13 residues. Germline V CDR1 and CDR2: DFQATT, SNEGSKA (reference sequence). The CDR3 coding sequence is TGCAGTGCTAGTTCGGGGGGAGAAGAAAAACTGTTTTTT. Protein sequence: CSASSGGEEKLFF.

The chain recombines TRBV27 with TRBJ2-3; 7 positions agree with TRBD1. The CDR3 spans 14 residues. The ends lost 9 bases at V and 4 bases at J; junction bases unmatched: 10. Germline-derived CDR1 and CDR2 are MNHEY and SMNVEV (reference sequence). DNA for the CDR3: TGTGCCAGTACGACAGGGCCTGTAGCAGATACGCAGTATTTT. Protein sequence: CASTTGPVADTQYF.

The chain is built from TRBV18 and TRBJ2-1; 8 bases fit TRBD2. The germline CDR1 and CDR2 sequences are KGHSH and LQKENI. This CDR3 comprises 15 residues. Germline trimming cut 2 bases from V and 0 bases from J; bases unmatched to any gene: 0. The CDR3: CASSPSGGSYNEQFF. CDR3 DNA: TGTGCCAGCTCACCAAGCGGGGGCTCCTACAATGAGCAGTTCTTC.

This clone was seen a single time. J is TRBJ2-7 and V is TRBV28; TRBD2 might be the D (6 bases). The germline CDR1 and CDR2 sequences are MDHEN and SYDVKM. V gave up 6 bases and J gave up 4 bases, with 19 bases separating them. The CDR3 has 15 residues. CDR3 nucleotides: TGTGCCAGCAGCTTCCCCCCCGCGGGGTTATACGAGCAGTACTTC. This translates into CASSFPPAGLYEQYF.

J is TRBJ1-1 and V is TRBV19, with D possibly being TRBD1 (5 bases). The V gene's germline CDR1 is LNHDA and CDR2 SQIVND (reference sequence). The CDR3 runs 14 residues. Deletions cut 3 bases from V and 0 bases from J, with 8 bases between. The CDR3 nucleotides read TGTGCCAGTAGTATGACAGCCATGAACACTGAAGCTTTCTTT. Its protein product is CASSMTAMNTEAFF. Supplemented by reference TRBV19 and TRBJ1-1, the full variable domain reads DGGITQSPKYLFRKEGQNVTLSCEQNLNHDAMYWYRQDPGQGLRLIYYSQIVNDFQKGDIAEGYSVSREKKESFPLTVTSAQKNPTAFYLCASSMTAMNTEAFFGQGTRLTVV.

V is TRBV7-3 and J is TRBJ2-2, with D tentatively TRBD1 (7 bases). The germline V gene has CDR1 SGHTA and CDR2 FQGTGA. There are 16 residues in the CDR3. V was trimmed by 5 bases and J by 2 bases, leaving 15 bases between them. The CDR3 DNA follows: TGTGCCAGCAGCCCGGGGGCAGGGGGTAACACCGGGGAGCTGTTTTTT. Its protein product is CASSPGAGGNTGELFF.

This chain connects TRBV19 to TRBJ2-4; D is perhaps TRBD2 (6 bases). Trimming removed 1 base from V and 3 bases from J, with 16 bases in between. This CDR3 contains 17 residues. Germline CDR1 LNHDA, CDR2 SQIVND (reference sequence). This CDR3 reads CASSIVSGPGVKNIQYF. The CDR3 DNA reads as TGTGCCAGTAGTATAGTTTCCGGCCCGGGGGTCAAAAACATTCAGTACTTC.

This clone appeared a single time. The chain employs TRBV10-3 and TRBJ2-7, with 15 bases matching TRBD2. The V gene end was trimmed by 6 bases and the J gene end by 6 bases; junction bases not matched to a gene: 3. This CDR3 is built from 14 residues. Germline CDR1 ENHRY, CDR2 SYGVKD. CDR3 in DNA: TGTGCCATCAGCGTGGGACTAGCGGGAGGCGAGCAGTACTTC. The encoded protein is CAISVGLAGGEQYF.

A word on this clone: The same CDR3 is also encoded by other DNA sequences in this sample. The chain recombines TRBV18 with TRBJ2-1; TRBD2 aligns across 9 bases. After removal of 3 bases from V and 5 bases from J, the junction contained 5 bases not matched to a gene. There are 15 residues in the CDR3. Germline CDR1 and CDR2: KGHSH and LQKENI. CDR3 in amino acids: CASSPGLAGDNEQFF. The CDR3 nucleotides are TGTGCCAGCTCACCGGGACTAGCTGGCGACAATGAGCAGTTCTTC.

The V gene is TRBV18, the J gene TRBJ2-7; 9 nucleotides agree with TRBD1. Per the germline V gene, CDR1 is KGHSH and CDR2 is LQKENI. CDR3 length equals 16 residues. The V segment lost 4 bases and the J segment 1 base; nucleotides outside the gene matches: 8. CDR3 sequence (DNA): TGTGCCAGCTCACGTTATCCGGGACAGGGATCCTACGAGCAGTACTTC. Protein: CASSRYPGQGSYEQYF.

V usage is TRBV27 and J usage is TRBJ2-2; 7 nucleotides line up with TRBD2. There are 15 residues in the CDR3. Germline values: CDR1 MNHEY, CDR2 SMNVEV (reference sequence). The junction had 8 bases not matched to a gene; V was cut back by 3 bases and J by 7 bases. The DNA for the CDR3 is TGTGCCAGCAGTTTGGTACTAGCGAGTTTCGGGGAGCTGTTTTTT. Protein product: CASSLVLASFGELFF.

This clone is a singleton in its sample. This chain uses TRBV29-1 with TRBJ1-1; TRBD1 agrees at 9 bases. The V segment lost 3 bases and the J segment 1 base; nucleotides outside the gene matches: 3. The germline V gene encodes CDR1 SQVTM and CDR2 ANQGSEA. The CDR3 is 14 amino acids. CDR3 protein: CSVDRTGANTEAFF. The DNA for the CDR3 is TGCAGCGTTGATCGGACAGGGGCGAACACTGAAGCTTTCTTT.